These T cell receptor beta chains were read from a single sample in a study of cytomegalovirus exposure and HLA in healthy donors. Using immunoSEQ multiplex PCR, the repertoire was profiled, and TCRdb retains in-frame clones only, with some absent. The sample records around 100,000 clones, around 76% being singletons. Sequencing was done on a sample of PBMCs. The receptors come from a woman aged 50 to 60 in good health and CMV-seropositive. Both conserved end residues are part of each CDR3. D genes are given only for firm matches. Where a row states a size, it is once, few, many or the class of an expanded clone; other rows omit it.

v_gene	j_gene	abundance	d_gene	CDR3aa	CDR3nt
TRBV14	TRBJ2-5	-	-	CASSRRELETQYF	TGTGCCAGCAGCCGCAGGGAATTGGAGACCCAGTACTTC
TRBV29-1	TRBJ1-1	-	-	CSVHSTEAFF	TGCAGCGTTCATAGCACTGAAGCTTTCTTT
TRBV4-1	TRBJ2-3	-	TRBD1	CASSQADRSTDTQYF	TGCGCCAGCAGCCAAGCGGACAGGTCCACAGATACGCAGTATTTT
TRBV4-1	TRBJ2-5	-	-	CASSPHNRGGFQKETQYF	TGCGCCAGCAGTCCGCATAACCGGGGTGGGTTCCAAAAGGAGACCCAGTACTTC
TRBV5-1	TRBJ2-3	-	TRBD1	CASSSPGTVTDTQYF	TGCGCCAGCAGCTCCCCCGGGACAGTCACAGATACGCAGTATTTT
TRBV21-1	TRBJ2-3	few	-	CASSNTGPSTDTQYF	TGTGCCAGCAGCAATACAGGGCCCAGCACAGATACGCAGTATTTT
TRBV5-1	TRBJ2-7	-	TRBD1	CASSHSGQYYYEQYF	TGCGCCAGCAGCCATTCGGGACAGTACTACTACGAGCAGTACTTC
TRBV11-2	TRBJ1-2	-	-	CASSLGSRYGYTF	TGTGCCAGCAGCTTAGGAAGCCGCTATGGCTACACCTTC
TRBV7-3	TRBJ2-2	few	-	CASSFSPNTGELFF	TGTGCCAGCAGCTTCTCCCCGAACACCGGGGAGCTGTTTTTT
TRBV9	TRBJ2-1	-	TRBD1	CASTPPGQGIFDEQFF	TGTGCCAGCACACCTCCGGGACAGGGGATTTTCGATGAGCAGTTCTTC
TRBV7-9	TRBJ2-1	once	-	CASSLVADRYNEQFF	TGTGCCAGCAGCTTAGTAGCGGATAGATACAATGAGCAGTTCTTC
TRBV25-1	TRBJ2-3	-	-	CASSGPGGLTTDTQYF	TGTGCCAGCAGTGGCCCGGGGGGCCTTACCACAGATACGCAGTATTTT
TRBV4-1	TRBJ1-4	-	-	CASSLLQGGYNEKLFF	TGCGCCAGCAGCTTACTACAAGGGGGATATAATGAAAAACTGTTTTTT
TRBV5-1	TRBJ2-5	-	TRBD2	CASSLAGSGGETQYF	TGCGCCAGCAGCTTGGCCGGTAGCGGGGGGGAGACCCAGTACTTC
TRBV10-3	TRBJ2-1	-	-	CAIRALNEQFF	TGTGCCATCAGGGCCCTCAATGAGCAGTTCTTC
TRBV5-1	TRBJ1-6	-	-	CASSGGRSSYNSPLHF	TGCGCCAGCAGTGGGGGCAGATCGTCCTATAATTCACCCCTCCACTTT
TRBV9	TRBJ1-1	-	-	CASSVAGGRGTEAFF	TGTGCCAGCAGCGTAGCTGGAGGGCGGGGAACTGAAGCTTTCTTT
TRBV6-5	TRBJ1-2	-	TRBD1	CASKGGEGYTF	TGTGCCAGCAAAGGGGGCGAGGGCTACACCTTC
TRBV5-6	TRBJ2-1	few	TRBD2	CASSLSRPGLVFYNEQFF	TGTGCCAGCAGCTTGTCCCGACCGGGACTAGTATTCTACAATGAGCAGTTCTTC
TRBV5-1	TRBJ2-1	few	TRBD2	CASSSGGLAVSYNEQFF	TGCGCCAGCAGTAGTGGGGGACTAGCGGTTTCCTACAATGAGCAGTTCTTC
TRBV6-5	TRBJ1-2	once	-	CATRSQGYTF	TGTGCCACTAGGTCCCAGGGCTACACCTTC
TRBV30	TRBJ2-7	once	TRBD1	CAWSVGTGFEQYF	TGTGCCTGGAGTGTGGGGACAGGGTTCGAGCAGTACTTC
TRBV4-2	TRBJ2-7	-	TRBD1	CASSQDIGGSGTGSHEQYF	TGTGCCAGCAGCCAAGATATTGGGGGTTCGGGGACAGGATCCCACGAGCAGTACTTC
TRBV2	TRBJ2-7	-	TRBD2	CASSPTSAYEQYF	TGTGCCAGCAGCCCGACTAGCGCCTACGAGCAGTACTTC
TRBV19	TRBJ2-2	-	TRBD2	CATSSGTNTGELFF	TGTGCCACCTCTAGCGGGACGAACACCGGGGAGCTGTTTTTT
TRBV7-9	TRBJ2-7	-	-	CASSPVAGARYEQYF	TGTGCCAGCAGTCCAGTGGCGGGCGCGCGCTACGAGCAGTACTTC
TRBV30	TRBJ2-7	once	TRBD2	CARSGGSLSSYEQYF	TGTGCCCGGAGCGGGGGGTCCCTGAGCTCCTACGAGCAGTACTTC
TRBV9	TRBJ2-2	-	TRBD2	CASRRAGGPGTGELFF	TGTGCCAGCAGGCGGGCGGGAGGGCCCGGCACCGGGGAGCTGTTTTTT
TRBV9	TRBJ2-1	-	TRBD1	CASSGGQGSLKYNEQFF	TGTGCCAGCTCGGGGGGACAGGGCTCCCTAAAGTACAATGAGCAGTTCTTC
TRBV10-1	TRBJ2-7	-	TRBD1	CASSDPGTVYEQYF	TGCGCCAGCAGTGACCCGGGGACAGTCTACGAGCAGTACTTC
TRBV7-3	TRBJ2-2	-	TRBD2	CASSLGPTSGATGELFF	TGTGCCAGCAGCTTAGGGCCCACTAGCGGGGCCACCGGGGAGCTGTTTTTT
TRBV9	TRBJ2-7	-	TRBD1	CASSVVPAGGNEQYF	TGTGCCAGCAGCGTAGTTCCGGCAGGGGGCAACGAGCAGTACTTC
TRBV1	TRBJ2-7	-	-	CTSTSRDRGRYEQYF	TGCACCAGCACGTCCCGGGACAGGGGGCGCTACGAGCAGTACTTC
TRBV7-9	TRBJ1-4	-	-	CASSLAQLPTNEKLFF	TGTGCCAGCAGCTTAGCGCAACTCCCCACTAATGAAAAACTGTTTTTT
TRBV30	TRBJ1-4	-	-	CAWSRQSNEKLFF	TGTGCCTGGAGTAGACAGTCTAATGAAAAACTGTTTTTT
TRBV20-1	TRBJ2-1	-	-	CSARDFPQQFF	TGCAGTGCTAGAGACTTCCCCCAGCAGTTCTTC
TRBV7-6	TRBJ1-1	-	-	CASSLAQGGKRGTEAFF	TGTGCCAGCAGCTTAGCGCAAGGGGGAAAGCGGGGCACTGAAGCTTTCTTT
TRBV5-4	TRBJ2-7	-	TRBD2	CASSVLASGRDRYEQYF	TGTGCCAGCAGCGTGTTGGCTAGCGGGAGGGACCGCTACGAGCAGTACTTC
TRBV7-9	TRBJ1-1	-	-	CASSRGGWGTEAFF	TGTGCCAGCAGCCGGGGGGGGTGGGGCACTGAAGCTTTCTTT
TRBV4-2	TRBJ2-1	-	TRBD2	CASSQGAGGPYNEQFF	TGTGCCAGCAGCCAAGGAGCGGGGGGACCCTACAATGAGCAGTTCTTC
TRBV11-2	TRBJ2-1	few	TRBD2	CASSRTSGSYNEQFF	TGTGCCAGCAGTCGGACTAGCGGCTCCTACAATGAGCAGTTCTTC
TRBV11-2	TRBJ1-1	-	TRBD1	CASIKTGANTEAFF	TGTGCCAGCATCAAGACAGGGGCGAACACTGAAGCTTTCTTT
TRBV4-1	TRBJ2-3	-	TRBD1	CASSQGQGGTDTQYF	TGCGCCAGCAGCCAAGGACAGGGGGGCACAGATACGCAGTATTTT
TRBV5-6	TRBJ2-2	-	TRBD1	CASSPDRGANTGELFF	TGTGCCAGCAGCCCCGACAGGGGAGCGAACACCGGGGAGCTGTTTTTT
TRBV29-1	TRBJ1-4	-	-	CSVAPGRGEKLFF	TGCAGCGTTGCTCCAGGGCGGGGGGAAAAACTGTTTTTT
TRBV30	TRBJ1-4	-	TRBD1	CAWRGQAVIEKLFF	TGTGCCTGGAGGGGACAGGCCGTTATTGAAAAACTGTTTTTT
TRBV7-3	TRBJ2-1	few	TRBD2	CASSLWAGEFDEQFF	TGTGCCAGCAGCTTATGGGCGGGAGAATTCGATGAGCAGTTCTTC
TRBV18	TRBJ2-7	-	-	CASSPSTGTYEQYF	TGTGCCAGCTCACCTTCGACAGGAACCTACGAGCAGTACTTC
TRBV9	TRBJ1-3	-	TRBD1	CASSVDGTGAIYF	TGTGCCAGCAGCGTAGATGGGACAGGGGCCATATATTTT
TRBV14	TRBJ2-1	-	-	CASSLAGTTNNEQFF	TGTGCCAGCAGCCTGGCCGGGACAACAAACAATGAGCAGTTCTTC
TRBV18	TRBJ1-5	-	-	CASSHTGSADQPQHF	TGTGCCAGCTCTCATACAGGGTCGGCCGATCAGCCCCAGCATTTT